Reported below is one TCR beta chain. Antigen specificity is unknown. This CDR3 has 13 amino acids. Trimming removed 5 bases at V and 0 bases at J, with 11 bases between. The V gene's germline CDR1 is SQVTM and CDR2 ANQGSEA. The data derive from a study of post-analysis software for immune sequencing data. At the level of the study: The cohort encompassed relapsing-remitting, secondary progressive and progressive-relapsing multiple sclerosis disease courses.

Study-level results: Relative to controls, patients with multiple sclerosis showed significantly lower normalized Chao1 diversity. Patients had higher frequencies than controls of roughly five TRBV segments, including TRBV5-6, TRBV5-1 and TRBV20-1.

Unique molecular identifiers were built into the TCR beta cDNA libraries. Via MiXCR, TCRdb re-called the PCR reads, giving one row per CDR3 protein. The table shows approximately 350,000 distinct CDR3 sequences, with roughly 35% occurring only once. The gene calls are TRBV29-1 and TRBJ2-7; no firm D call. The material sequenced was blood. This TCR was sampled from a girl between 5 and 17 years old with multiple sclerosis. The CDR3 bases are TGCAGCGTTCTATCGACGGCCTCCTACGAGCAGTACTTC. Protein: CSVLSTASYEQYF.